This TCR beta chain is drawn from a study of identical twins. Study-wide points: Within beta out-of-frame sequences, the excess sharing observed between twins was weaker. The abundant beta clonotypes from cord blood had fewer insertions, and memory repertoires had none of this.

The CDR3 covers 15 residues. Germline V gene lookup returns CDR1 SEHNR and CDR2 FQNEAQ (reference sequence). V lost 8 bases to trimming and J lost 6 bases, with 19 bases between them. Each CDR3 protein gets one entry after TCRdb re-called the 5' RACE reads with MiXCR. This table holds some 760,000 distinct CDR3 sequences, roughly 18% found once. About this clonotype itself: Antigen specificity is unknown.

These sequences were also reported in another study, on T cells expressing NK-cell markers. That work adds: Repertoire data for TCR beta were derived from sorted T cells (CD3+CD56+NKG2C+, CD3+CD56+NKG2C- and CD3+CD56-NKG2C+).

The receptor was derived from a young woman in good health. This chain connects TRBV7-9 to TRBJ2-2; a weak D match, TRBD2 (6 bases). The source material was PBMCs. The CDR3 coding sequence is TGTGCCAGCGGGCTAGGTGGCCTAGCGCCCGGGGAGCTGTTTTTT. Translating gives CASGLGGLAPGELFF.